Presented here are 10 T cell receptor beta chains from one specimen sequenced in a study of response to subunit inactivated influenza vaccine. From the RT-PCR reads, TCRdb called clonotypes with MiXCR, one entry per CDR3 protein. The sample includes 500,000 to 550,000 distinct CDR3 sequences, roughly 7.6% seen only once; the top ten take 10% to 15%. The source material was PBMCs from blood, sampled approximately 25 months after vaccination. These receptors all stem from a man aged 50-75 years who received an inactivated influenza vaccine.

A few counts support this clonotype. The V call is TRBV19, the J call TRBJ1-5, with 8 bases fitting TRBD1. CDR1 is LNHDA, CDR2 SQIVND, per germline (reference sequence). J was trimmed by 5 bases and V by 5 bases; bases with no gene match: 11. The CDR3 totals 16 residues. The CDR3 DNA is TGTGCCAGTAGTGTTTCACCCGGACAGGGACATCAGCCCCAGCATTTT. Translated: CASSVSPGQGHQPQHF.

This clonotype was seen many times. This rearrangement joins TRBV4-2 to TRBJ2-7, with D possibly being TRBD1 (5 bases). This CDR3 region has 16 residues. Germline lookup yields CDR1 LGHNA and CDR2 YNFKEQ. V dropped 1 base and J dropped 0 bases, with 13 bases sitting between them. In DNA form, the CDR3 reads TGTGCCAGCAGCCAAGTATCCGACAGCTACTCCTACGAGCAGTACTTC. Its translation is CASSQVSDSYSYEQYF.

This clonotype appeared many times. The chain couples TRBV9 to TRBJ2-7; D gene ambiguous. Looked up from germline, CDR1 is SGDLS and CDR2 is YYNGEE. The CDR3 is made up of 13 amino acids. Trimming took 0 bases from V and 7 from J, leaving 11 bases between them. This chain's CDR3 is CASSVAAIGEQYF. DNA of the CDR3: TGTGCCAGCAGCGTAGCGGCCATAGGGGAGCAGTACTTC.

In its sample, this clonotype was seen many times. CDR3 amino acids: CASSNRAYEQYF. DNA for the CDR3: TGTGCCAGCAGCAACAGGGCGTACGAGCAGTACTTC. The rearrangement joins TRBV2 to TRBJ2-7; D is possibly TRBD1 (6 bases). The CDR3 extends over 12 amino acids. Trimming stripped 6 bases from V and 4 bases from J, with 10 bases between. Germline V gives CDR1 SNHLY, CDR2 FYNNEI.

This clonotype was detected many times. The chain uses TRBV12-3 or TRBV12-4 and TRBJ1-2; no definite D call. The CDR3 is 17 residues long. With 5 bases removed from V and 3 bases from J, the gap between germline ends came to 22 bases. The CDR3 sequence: CASSDSWGTLWDYGYTF. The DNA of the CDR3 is TGTGCCAGCAGTGATTCTTGGGGAACCTTATGGGACTATGGCTACACCTTC.

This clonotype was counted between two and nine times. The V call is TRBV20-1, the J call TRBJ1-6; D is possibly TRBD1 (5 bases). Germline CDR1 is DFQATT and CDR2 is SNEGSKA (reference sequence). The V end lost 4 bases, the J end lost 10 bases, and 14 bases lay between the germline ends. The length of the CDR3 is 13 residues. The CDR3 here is CSATQRTGSPLHF. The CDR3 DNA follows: TGCAGTGCTACCCAAAGAACAGGCTCACCCCTCCACTTT.

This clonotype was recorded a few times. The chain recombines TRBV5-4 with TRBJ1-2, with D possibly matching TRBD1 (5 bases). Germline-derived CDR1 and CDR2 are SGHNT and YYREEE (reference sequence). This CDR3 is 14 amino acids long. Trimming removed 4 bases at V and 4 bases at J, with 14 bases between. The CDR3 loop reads CASSQTPGFYGYTF. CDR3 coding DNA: TGTGCCAGCAGCCAAACCCCAGGGTTCTATGGCTACACCTTC.

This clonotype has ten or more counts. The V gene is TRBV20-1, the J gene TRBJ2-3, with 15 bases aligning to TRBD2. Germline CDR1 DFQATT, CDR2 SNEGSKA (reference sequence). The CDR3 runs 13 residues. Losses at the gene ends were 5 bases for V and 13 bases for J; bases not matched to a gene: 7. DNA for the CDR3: TGCAGTGCTCCTCGGACTAGCGGGGGGGAAAAGTATTTT. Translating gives CSAPRTSGGEKYF.

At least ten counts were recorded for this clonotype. CDR3 residues: CASSPTVENTEAFF. The CDR3 DNA follows: TGTGCCAGCAGCCCGACAGTGGAGAACACTGAAGCTTTCTTT. The chain couples TRBV3-1 to TRBJ1-1; the D gene is possibly TRBD1 (5 bases). Germline V gene lookup returns CDR1 LGHDT and CDR2 YNNKEL (reference sequence). The ends were cut back, 4 bases at V and 1 base at J, with 10 bases in the middle. The CDR3 has 14 residues.

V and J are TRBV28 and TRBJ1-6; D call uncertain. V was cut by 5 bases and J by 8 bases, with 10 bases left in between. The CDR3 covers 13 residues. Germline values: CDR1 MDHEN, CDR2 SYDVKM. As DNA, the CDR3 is TGTGCCAGCAGTCCCCCCCGATATTCACCCCTCCACTTT. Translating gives CASSPPRYSPLHF.